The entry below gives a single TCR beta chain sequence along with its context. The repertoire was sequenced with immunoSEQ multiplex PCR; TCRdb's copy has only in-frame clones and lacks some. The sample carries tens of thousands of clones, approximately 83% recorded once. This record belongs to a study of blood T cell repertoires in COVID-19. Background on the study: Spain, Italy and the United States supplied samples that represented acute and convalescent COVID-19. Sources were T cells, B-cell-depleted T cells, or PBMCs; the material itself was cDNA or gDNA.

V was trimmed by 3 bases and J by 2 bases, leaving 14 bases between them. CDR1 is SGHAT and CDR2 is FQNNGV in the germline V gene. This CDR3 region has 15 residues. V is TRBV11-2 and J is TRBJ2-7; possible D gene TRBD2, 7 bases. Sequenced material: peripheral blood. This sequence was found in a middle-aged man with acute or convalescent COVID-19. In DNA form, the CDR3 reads TGTGCCAGCAGCTTCGGGGGGCCCTGGGCCTACGAGCAGTACTTC. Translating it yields CASSFGGPWAYEQYF.